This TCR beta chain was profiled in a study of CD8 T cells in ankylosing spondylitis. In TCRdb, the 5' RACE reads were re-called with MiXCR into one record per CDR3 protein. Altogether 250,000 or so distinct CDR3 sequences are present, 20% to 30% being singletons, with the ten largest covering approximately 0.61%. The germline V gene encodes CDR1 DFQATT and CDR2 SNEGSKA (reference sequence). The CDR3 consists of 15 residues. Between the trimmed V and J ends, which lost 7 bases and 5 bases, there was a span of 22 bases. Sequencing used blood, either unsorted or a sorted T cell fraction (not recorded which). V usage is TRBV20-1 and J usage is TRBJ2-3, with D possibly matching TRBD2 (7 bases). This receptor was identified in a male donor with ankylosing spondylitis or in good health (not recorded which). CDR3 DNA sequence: TGCAGTGTACTTTGGGCGGGGGCGGTAATAGATACGCAGTATTTT. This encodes CSVLWAGAVIDTQYF.